These 25 T cell receptor beta chains were sequenced from one sample in a study of OX40 agonist ivuxolimab in advanced cancers. Data came from immunoSEQ multiplex PCR; TCRdb stores just in-frame clones and leaves some out. The sample yields approximately 76,000 clones, 92% seen once. Sequenced material: CD4+ or CD8+ T cells sorted from blood, taken in a trial of the OX40 agonist ivuxolimab. All receptors derive from an adult with an advanced solid tumor such as melanoma, head and neck, liver or kidney cancer.

The chain uses TRBV27 and TRBJ2-4; D gene unclear. V was clipped by 4 bases and J by 0 bases, with 16 bases between them. The germline gives CDR1 MNHEY, CDR2 SMNVEV (reference sequence). This CDR3 is built from 17 residues. CDR3 in DNA: TGTGCCAGCAGTTCGATGCCGCTAACCCTAGCCAAAAACATTCAGTACTTC. Its protein product is CASSSMPLTLAKNIQYF.

The rearrangement joins TRBV10-2 to TRBJ2-6; possible D gene TRBD1, 6 bases. Germline V gene sequence: CDR1 WSHSY, CDR2 SAAADI. The CDR3 contains 17 residues. The V end was cut by 7 bases, the J end by 0 bases, with 16 bases between. Written as DNA, the CDR3 is TGCGCCAGCACCCCTTTTGGACAGAACTCTGGGGCCAACGTCCTGACTTTC. It is translated as CASTPFGQNSGANVLTF.

The chain couples TRBV5-4 to TRBJ1-2; D is uncertain. This CDR3 spans 14 amino acids. With 1 base removed from V and 2 bases from J, the gap between germline ends came to 9 bases. Per germline, CDR1 SGHNT and CDR2 YYREEE (reference sequence). The CDR3 DNA is TGTGCCAGCAGCTTGCCTCAGGAGAACTATGGCTACACCTTC. As protein: CASSLPQENYGYTF.

The chain links TRBV30 to TRBJ2-2; no reliable D call. The V gene's germline CDR1 is GTSNPN and CDR2 SVGIG (reference sequence). V gave up 3 bases and J gave up 2 bases, with 7 bases separating them. The CDR3 covers 13 residues. CDR3 in amino acids: CAWSEQNTGELFF. For the CDR3, the DNA is TGTGCCTGGAGCGAACAAAACACCGGGGAGCTGTTTTTT.

The V call is TRBV4-3, the J call TRBJ1-6, with D maybe TRBD1 (5 bases). The CDR3 length is 16 residues. Germline CDR1 and CDR2: LGHNA and YSLEER. The V end was cut by 1 base, the J end by 11 bases, with 18 bases between. The CDR3 DNA sequence: TGCGCCAGCAGCCAAGTTAATCAAGGGGAGCGTCCACCCCTCCACTTT. Translated: CASSQVNQGERPPLHF.

This chain links TRBV7-3 with TRBJ1-2, with D hard to call. This CDR3 has 14 amino acids. CDR1 is SGHTA, CDR2 FQGTGA, per germline. Trimming took off 4 bases at V and 1 base at J, with 10 bases between the two ends. CDR3 nucleotide sequence: TGTGCCAGCAGCTCTGGGGTCAGTAACTATGGCTACACCTTC. This codes for CASSSGVSNYGYTF.

This rearrangement joins TRBV7-9 to TRBJ1-1; D not certain. The V gene's germline CDR1 is SEHNR and CDR2 FQNEAQ (reference sequence). V lost 10 bases and J 0 bases, leaving 12 bases between the germline ends. CDR3 length equals 13 residues. Here the CDR3 DNA reads TGTGCCATTCTTCGGGGATTGAACACTGAAGCTTTCTTT. Translation: CAILRGLNTEAFF.

This clone was counted once. The V call is TRBV9, the J call TRBJ1-2; TRBD1 matches at 8 bases. Germline CDR1 SGDLS, CDR2 YYNGEE. This CDR3 contains 14 residues. V trimming: 0 bases; J trimming: 4 bases; junction bases outside the gene matches: 2. The CDR3 DNA reads as TGTGCCAGCAGCGTAGCTACAGGGGGCTATGGCTACACCTTC. As protein: CASSVATGGYGYTF.

This clone has just one count. V and J are TRBV19 and TRBJ1-1; 8 bases align to TRBD1. The CDR3 length is 17 residues. V shed 1 base and J 1 base; nucleotides not matched to a gene: 8. Per germline, CDR1 LNHDA and CDR2 SQIVND (reference sequence). CDR3 nucleotides: TGTGCCAGTAGTATAGTACCCAGGGGGCCCGAGAACACTGAAGCTTTCTTT. Encoded protein: CASSIVPRGPENTEAFF.

The chain combines TRBV6-4 with TRBJ2-3; possible D gene TRBD2, 5 bases. The CDR3 contains 13 residues. V was trimmed by 4 bases and J by 2 bases, leaving 7 bases between them. In germline, CDR1 is MRHNA, CDR2 SNTAGT. The CDR3: CASSAGYTDTQYF. CDR3 bases: TGTGCCAGCAGTGCGGGGTACACAGATACGCAGTATTTT.

The chain joins TRBV4-1 to TRBJ2-2; maybe TRBD1 (6 bases). Per the germline V gene, CDR1 is MGHRA and CDR2 is YSYEKL. CDR3 length: 14 amino acids. V was pared by 1 base and J by 5 bases, with 8 bases between. The CDR3 DNA sequence: TGCGCCAGCAGCCAAGTTCAGGGGACCGGGGAGCTGTTTTTT. This encodes CASSQVQGTGELFF.

This chain joins TRBV6-5 and TRBJ2-3; D may be TRBD2 (5 bases). The CDR3 totals 16 residues. Germline V gene data show CDR1 as MNHEY and CDR2 as SVGAGI. V shed 4 bases and J shed 0 bases, with 14 bases lying between them. CDR3 DNA sequence: TGTGCCAGCAGTTTGGACTTGTTATTCAGCACAGATACGCAGTATTTT. Amino acids: CASSLDLLFSTDTQYF.

The chain carries TRBV27 and TRBJ1-6, with 9 bases aligning to TRBD1. The CDR3 spans 19 residues. From germline, CDR1 is MNHEY and CDR2 SMNVEV (reference sequence). V lost 1 base, J lost 8 bases, and 15 bases stayed unmatched. The CDR3 loop reads CASSLYPIPDRGGDSPLHF. The CDR3 DNA follows: TGTGCCAGCAGTTTATATCCGATCCCAGACAGGGGGGGCGATTCACCCCTCCACTTT.

This sequence joins TRBV27 and TRBJ2-6; the D gene is possibly TRBD1 (6 bases). The CDR3 spans 19 residues. Per germline, CDR1 MNHEY and CDR2 SMNVEV (reference sequence). V was cut by 3 bases and J by 0 bases, with 18 bases left in between. The CDR3 sequence: CASSFLSSGQISGANVLTF. The CDR3 DNA sequence: TGTGCCAGCAGTTTTTTATCTTCGGGACAAATCTCTGGGGCCAACGTCCTGACTTTC.

The CDR3 DNA is TGTGCCAGCAGCCAGCCTTACAATGAGCAGTTCTTC. It translates to CASSQPYNEQFF. The chain uses TRBV4-2 and TRBJ2-1; no clear D. The germline V gene has CDR1 LGHNA and CDR2 YNFKEQ. Between the trimmed V and J ends, which lost 3 bases and 4 bases, there was a span of 4 bases. The CDR3 is made up of 12 amino acids.

The rearrangement joins TRBV10-3 to TRBJ2-3; D uncertain. Germline assignment: CDR1 ENHRY and CDR2 SYGVKD. This CDR3 region has 13 residues. The V end was cut by 1 base, the J end by 7 bases, with 9 bases between. This CDR3 reads CAISEFMRHTQYF. As DNA, the CDR3 is TGTGCCATCAGTGAGTTCATGAGACATACGCAGTATTTT.

The chain carries TRBV25-1 and TRBJ2-5; 7 bases are shared with TRBD2. This CDR3 is built from 14 residues. Per germline, CDR1 MGHDK and CDR2 SYGVNS. The V segment lost 0 bases and the J segment 7 bases; nucleotides outside the gene matches: 5. The DNA for the CDR3 is TGTGCCAGCAGTGAATATGGGGGGGATTTGACCCAGTACTTC. This gives the protein CASSEYGGDLTQYF.

The chain joins TRBV27 to TRBJ2-3; D is undetermined. CDR3 length: 13 residues. V was shortened by 2 bases and J by 0 bases, with 3 bases between the two germline ends. Germline V gives CDR1 MNHEY, CDR2 SMNVEV (reference sequence). The CDR3 sequence is CASSLQSTDTQYF. CDR3 sequence (DNA): TGTGCCAGCAGTTTACAGAGCACAGATACGCAGTATTTT.

This rearrangement joins TRBV18 to TRBJ1-5; D is possibly TRBD1 (5 bases). Germline CDR1 and CDR2: KGHSH and LQKENI. There are 14 residues in the CDR3. Between the trimmed V and J ends, which lost 4 bases and 2 bases, there was a span of 9 bases. This CDR3 reads CASSLGVGNQPQHF. The CDR3 DNA follows: TGTGCCAGCTCACTAGGGGTTGGCAATCAGCCCCAGCATTTT.

This chain joins TRBV15 and TRBJ1-1, with TRBD1 identical over 8 bases. Germline CDR1 LNHNV, CDR2 YYDKDF (reference sequence). CDR3 length equals 14 residues. With V trimmed by 3 bases and J by 11 bases, 11 bases remained unmatched. CDR3 sequence reads: CATSRDRVVAPAFF. In nucleotides, the CDR3 is TGTGCCACCAGCAGGGACAGGGTAGTGGCCCCCGCTTTCTTT.

J is TRBJ2-2 and V is TRBV19; D possibly matches TRBD1 or TRBD2 (5 bases each). This CDR3 spans 15 amino acids. Germline lookup yields CDR1 LNHDA and CDR2 SQIVND (reference sequence). Trimming removed 10 bases from V and 4 bases from J, with 19 bases in between. The CDR3: CATSPGTLPTGELFF. The CDR3, as DNA: TGTGCCACCTCACCCGGGACGTTACCCACCGGGGAGCTGTTTTTT.

This chain links TRBV7-9 with TRBJ1-1; D is unresolved. Looked up from germline, CDR1 is SEHNR and CDR2 is FQNEAQ (reference sequence). V dropped 8 bases and J dropped 3 bases, with 10 bases sitting between them. The length of the CDR3 is 12 residues. The CDR3 protein is CASVVADTEAFF. The CDR3 nucleotides read TGTGCCAGCGTCGTTGCGGACACTGAAGCTTTCTTT.

The V gene is TRBV9, the J gene TRBJ2-2; D tentatively fits TRBD1 or TRBD2 (5 bases each). CDR3 length equals 15 residues. CDR1 is SGDLS, CDR2 YYNGEE, per germline. Trimming left V 0 bases short and J 7 bases short, with 13 bases between. The CDR3 coding sequence is TGTGCCAGCAGCGTAGGAGGGACCTCCTACGGGGAGCTGTTTTTT. Translated, it gives CASSVGGTSYGELFF. Complete variable domain (other parts from reference TRBV9 and TRBJ2-2): DSGVTQTPKHLITATGQRVTLRCSPRSGDLSVYWYQQSLDQGLQFLIQYYNGEERAKGNILERFSAQQFPDLHSELNLSSLELGDSALYFCASSVGGTSYGELFFGEGSRLTVL.

The rearrangement joins TRBV7-3 to TRBJ2-1; no definite D call. The length of the CDR3 is 14 residues. V dropped 0 bases and J dropped 2 bases, with 5 bases sitting between them. CDR1 is SGHTA and CDR2 is FQGTGA in the germline V gene. The CDR3 spells CASSLTLAYNEQFF. CDR3 nucleotides: TGTGCCAGCAGCTTAACGCTAGCCTACAATGAGCAGTTCTTC. Full variable domain (rest looked up from reference TRBV7-3 and TRBJ2-1): GAGVSQTPSNKVTEKGKYVELRCDPISGHTALYWYRQSLGQGPEFLIYFQGTGAADDSGLPNDRFFAVRPEGSVSTLKIQRTERGDSAVYLCASSLTLAYNEQFFGPGTRLTVL.

The rearrangement links TRBV27 to TRBJ2-7; possible D gene TRBD2, 5 bases. CDR1 MNHEY and CDR2 SMNVEV come from the germline V gene (reference sequence). V lost 2 bases to trimming and J lost 0 bases, with 11 bases between them. CDR3 length: 15 residues. CDR3 region: CASSLGGPFSYEQYF. The DNA for the CDR3 is TGTGCCAGCAGTTTAGGAGGTCCCTTCTCCTACGAGCAGTACTTC.